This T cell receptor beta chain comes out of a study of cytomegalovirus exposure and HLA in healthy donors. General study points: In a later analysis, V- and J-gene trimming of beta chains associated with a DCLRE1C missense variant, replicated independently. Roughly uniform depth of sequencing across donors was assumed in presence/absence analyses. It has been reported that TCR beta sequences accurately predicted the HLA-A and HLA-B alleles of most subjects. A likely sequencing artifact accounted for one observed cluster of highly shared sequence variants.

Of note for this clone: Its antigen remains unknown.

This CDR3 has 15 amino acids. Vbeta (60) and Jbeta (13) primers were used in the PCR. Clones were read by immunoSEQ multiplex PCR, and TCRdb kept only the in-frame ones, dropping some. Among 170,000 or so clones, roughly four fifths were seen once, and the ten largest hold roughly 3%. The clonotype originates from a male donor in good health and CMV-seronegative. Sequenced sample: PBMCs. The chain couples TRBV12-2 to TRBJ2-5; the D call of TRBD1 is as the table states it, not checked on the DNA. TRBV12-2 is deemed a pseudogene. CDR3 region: CASRLGGRGQETQYF. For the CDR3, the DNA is TGTGCAAGTCGCTTAGGGGGAAGGGGACAAGAGACCCAGTACTTC.